The present TCR beta chain was sequenced within a study of blood T cell repertoires in COVID-19. Study-wide background: The samples span acute and convalescent COVID-19 from the United States, Italy and Spain. Sample material is recorded as cDNA or gDNA derived from T cells, B-cell-depleted T cells, or PBMCs.

The protocol was immunoSEQ multiplex PCR, while the TCRdb copy is restricted to in-frame clones and leaves out a portion. Of fewer than 300,000 clones in the sample, about 89% were seen once. Followed over time, Seattle patients had been enrolled while infection was active. Germline V gene data show CDR1 as MNHNY and CDR2 as SVGAGI (reference sequence). This CDR3 contains 15 residues. Trimming removed 4 bases at V and 0 bases at J, with 10 bases between. Sample: peripheral blood. The chain carries TRBV6-6 and TRBJ1-3, with a possible D match to TRBD1 (5 bases). The source is a woman in her twenties or thirties with COVID-19, enrolled during active disease. CDR3: CASSWGDGSGNTIYF. DNA for the CDR3: TGTGCCAGCAGTTGGGGGGACGGCTCTGGAAACACCATATATTTT.